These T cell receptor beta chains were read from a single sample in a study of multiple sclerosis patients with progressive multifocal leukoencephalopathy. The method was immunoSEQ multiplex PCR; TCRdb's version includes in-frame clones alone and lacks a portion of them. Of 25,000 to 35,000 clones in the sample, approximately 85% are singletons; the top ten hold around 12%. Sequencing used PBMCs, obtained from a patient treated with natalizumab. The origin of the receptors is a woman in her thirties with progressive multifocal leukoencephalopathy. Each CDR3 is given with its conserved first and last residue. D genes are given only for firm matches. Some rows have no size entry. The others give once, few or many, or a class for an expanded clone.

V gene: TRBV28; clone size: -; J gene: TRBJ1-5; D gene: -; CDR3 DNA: TGTGCCAGCAGTTCCCAGGTGGATAGCAATCAGCCCCAGCATTTT; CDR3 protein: CASSSQVDSNQPQHF
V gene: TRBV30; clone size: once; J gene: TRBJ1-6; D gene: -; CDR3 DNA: TGTGCCTGGATGACCCCCCAAGCCTATAATTCACCCCTCCACTTT; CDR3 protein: CAWMTPQAYNSPLHF
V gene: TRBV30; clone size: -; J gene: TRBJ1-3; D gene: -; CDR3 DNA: TGTGCCTGGAGTGTACGTAGGTCCTATGGAAACACCATATATTTT; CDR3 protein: CAWSVRRSYGNTIYF
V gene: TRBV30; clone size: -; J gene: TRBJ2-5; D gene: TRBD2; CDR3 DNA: TGTGCCTGGAGTGCTAGCGGGGGGGCCCAAGAGACCCAGTACTTC; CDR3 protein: CAWSASGGAQETQYF
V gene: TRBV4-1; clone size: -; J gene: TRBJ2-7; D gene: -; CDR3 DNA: TGCGCCAGCAGCCAAGTTATCTTCAGGGCCTTATCCTACGAGCAGTACTTC; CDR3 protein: CASSQVIFRALSYEQYF
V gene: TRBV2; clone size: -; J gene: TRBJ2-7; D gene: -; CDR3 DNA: TGTGCCAGCAATTCGCAGTGGTTGGGGGACATCTCCTACGAGCAGTACTTC; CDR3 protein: CASNSQWLGDISYEQYF
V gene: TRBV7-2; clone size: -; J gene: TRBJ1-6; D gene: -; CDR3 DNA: TGTGCCAGCTCGACACAGGGAGGTAATTCACCCCTCCACTTT; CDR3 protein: CASSTQGGNSPLHF
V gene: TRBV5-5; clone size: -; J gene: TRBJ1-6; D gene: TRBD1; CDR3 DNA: TGTGCCAGCAGCTGGACAGGGGGCAATTCACCCCTCCACTTT; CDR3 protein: CASSWTGGNSPLHF
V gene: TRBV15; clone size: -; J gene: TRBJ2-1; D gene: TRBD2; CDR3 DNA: TGTGCCACCAGCAGAGAAGGACCGGGGGGCAATGAGCAGTTCTTC; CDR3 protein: CATSREGPGGNEQFF
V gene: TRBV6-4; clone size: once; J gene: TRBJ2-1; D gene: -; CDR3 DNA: TGTGCCAGCAGTGACTCGTTTTCTGGGACCCCCAATGAGCAGTTCTTC; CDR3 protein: CASSDSFSGTPNEQFF
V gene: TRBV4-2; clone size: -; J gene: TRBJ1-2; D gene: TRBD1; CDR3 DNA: TGTGCCAGCAGCCCAGGACAGGGGCCTTCTTATGGCTACACCTTC; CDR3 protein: CASSPGQGPSYGYTF
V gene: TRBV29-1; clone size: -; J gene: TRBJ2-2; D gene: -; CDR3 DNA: TGCAGCGTTTCCATGGGCCTAAACACCGGGGAGCTGTTTTTT; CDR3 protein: CSVSMGLNTGELFF
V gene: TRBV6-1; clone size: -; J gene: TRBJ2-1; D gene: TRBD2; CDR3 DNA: TGTGCCACCGCGACTAGCGGGAGAGGGTATGAGCAGTTCTTC; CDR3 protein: CATATSGRGYEQFF
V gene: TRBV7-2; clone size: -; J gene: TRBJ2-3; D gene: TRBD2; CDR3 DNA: TGTGCCAGCAGCTTACTAGCGGGGGGGCCCAGTACGCAGTATTTT; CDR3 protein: CASSLLAGGPSTQYF
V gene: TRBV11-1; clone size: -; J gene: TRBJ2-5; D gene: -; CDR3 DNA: TGTGCCAGCAGCCGACAGTTTGGGACCCAGTACTTC; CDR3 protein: CASSRQFGTQYF
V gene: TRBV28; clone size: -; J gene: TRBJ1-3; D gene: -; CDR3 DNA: TGTGCCAGCATGAGGGTTGGGTCTGGAAACACCATATATTTT; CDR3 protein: CASMRVGSGNTIYF
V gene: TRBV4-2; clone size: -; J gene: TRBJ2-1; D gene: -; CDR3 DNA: TGTGCCAGCAGCCAAGTAGCCCCAGCGTTAAGCAATGAGCAGTTCTTC; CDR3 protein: CASSQVAPALSNEQFF
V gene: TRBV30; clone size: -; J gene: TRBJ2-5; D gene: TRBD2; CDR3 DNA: TGTGCCTGGAGGCGCACTAGCGGGGTTTGGGAGACCCAGTACTTC; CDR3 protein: CAWRRTSGVWETQYF
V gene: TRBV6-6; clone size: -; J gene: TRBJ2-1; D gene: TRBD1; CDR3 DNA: TGTGCCAGCAGTTACCAGGGGGAAGGATCCGATGAGCAGTTCTTC; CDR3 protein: CASSYQGEGSDEQFF
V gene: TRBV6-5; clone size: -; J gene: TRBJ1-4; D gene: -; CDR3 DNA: TGTGCCAGCAGTTATGGGGGAGCGAGAGAAAAACTGTTTTTT; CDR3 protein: CASSYGGAREKLFF
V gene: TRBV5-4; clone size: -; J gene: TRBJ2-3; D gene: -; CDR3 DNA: TGTGCCAGCACCTTAAGAGGTAGAGCAGATACGCAGTATTTT; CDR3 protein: CASTLRGRADTQYF
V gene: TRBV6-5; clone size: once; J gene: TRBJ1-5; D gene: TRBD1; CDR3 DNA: TGTGCCAGCAGTTCACAGGGGCCAAATCAGCCCCAGCATTTT; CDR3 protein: CASSSQGPNQPQHF
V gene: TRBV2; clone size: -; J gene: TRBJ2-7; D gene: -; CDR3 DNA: TGTGCCAGCAATAGCTGGGCAGCCGCGGGCGAGCAGTACTTC; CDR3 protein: CASNSWAAAGEQYF